The 6 T cell receptor beta chains below come from one sample, sequenced in a study of blood T cells in healthy people across ages. A sample-barcoded 5' primer and a J-beta primer mix were used in a second PCR of roughly 7 to 11 cycles. TCRdb independently ran MiXCR on the 5' RACE reads; one entry per CDR3 protein. The sample gives around 990,000 distinct CDR3 sequences, 20% to 25% of which show up once; about 0.72% is in the top ten. The sample was also reused in another study, on T cells of mothers and their children.

The sequencing sample was made of blood. Receptors were obtained from a girl aged 2-9 years in good health.

This clonotype was counted a few times. V and J are TRBV5-1 and TRBJ2-5; tentative D call: TRBD1 (7 bases). The last part of the DNA fits TRBJ2-1 better; the J call may be wrong. This CDR3 has 15 residues. Per the germline V gene, CDR1 is SGHRS and CDR2 is YFSETQ. The CDR3 DNA is TGCGCCAGCAGCTTGGAGGCGGGACAGAGGAATGAGCAGTTCTTC. This sequence encodes CASSLEAGQRNEQFF.

CDR3 sequence: CASSLGLAGLGEQFF. The CDR3 region has the DNA TGTGCCAGCAGTTTAGGGTTAGCGGGCCTCGGGGAGCAGTTCTTC. This chain joins TRBV28 and TRBJ2-5; TRBD2 matches at 7 bases. The J call is in doubt because the DNA end fits TRBJ2-1 better. CDR3 length: 15 residues. The germline V gene has CDR1 MDHEN and CDR2 SYDVKM.

V gene TRBV6-2 or TRBV6-3 combines with J gene TRBJ2-1; 8 bases map to TRBD2. V dropped 5 bases and J dropped 6; count of bases not matched to a gene: 9. The CDR3 loop spans 15 amino acids. The germline gives CDR1 MNHEY, CDR2 SVGEGT. The DNA of the CDR3 is TGTGCCAGCAGTCTATGGGGACTAGACGTCAATGAGCAGTTCTTC. Its translation: CASSLWGLDVNEQFF.

This clonotype was observed a handful of times. This chain joins TRBV28 and TRBJ1-1, with 9 bases identical to TRBD1. Per the germline V gene, CDR1 is MDHEN and CDR2 is SYDVKM. With 3 bases clipped from V and 5 bases from J, the junction kept 4 bases outside the gene matches. The CDR3 spans 14 residues. DNA of the CDR3: TGTGCCAGCAGTTTTGGGACAGGGCGTACTGAAGCTTTCTTT. Its translation: CASSFGTGRTEAFF.

The table lists this clonotype with a few counts. The chain links TRBV13 to TRBJ2-7, with D perhaps being TRBD1 or TRBD2 (5 bases each). The CDR3 covers 13 residues. The V gene lost 8 bases and the J gene lost 3 bases, with 14 bases spanning the gap. Germline loops: CDR1 PRHDT, CDR2 FYEKMQ (reference sequence). The CDR3 protein is CASSGRINYEQYF. DNA for the CDR3: TGTGCCAGCTCGGGGCGGATCAACTACGAGCAGTACTTC.

This clonotype appeared a few times. The chain links TRBV7-9 to TRBJ2-6, with 7 bases aligning to TRBD2. The CDR3 totals 14 residues. CDR1 SEHNR and CDR2 FQNEAQ come from the germline V gene (reference sequence). V shed 3 bases and J 13 bases; nucleotides not matched to a gene: 9. The CDR3 protein is CASSLGGDSGVLTF. CDR3 nucleotides: TGTGCCAGCAGCTTGGGGGGGGATTCCGGGGTCCTGACTTTC. Looking up the rest from reference TRBV7-9 and TRBJ2-6 gives the full variable domain: DTGVSQNPRHKITKRGQNVTFRCDPISEHNRLYWYRQTLGQGPEFLTYFQNEAQLEKSRLLSDRFSAERPKGSFSTLEIQRTEQGDSAMYLCASSLGGDSGVLTFGAGSRLTVL.